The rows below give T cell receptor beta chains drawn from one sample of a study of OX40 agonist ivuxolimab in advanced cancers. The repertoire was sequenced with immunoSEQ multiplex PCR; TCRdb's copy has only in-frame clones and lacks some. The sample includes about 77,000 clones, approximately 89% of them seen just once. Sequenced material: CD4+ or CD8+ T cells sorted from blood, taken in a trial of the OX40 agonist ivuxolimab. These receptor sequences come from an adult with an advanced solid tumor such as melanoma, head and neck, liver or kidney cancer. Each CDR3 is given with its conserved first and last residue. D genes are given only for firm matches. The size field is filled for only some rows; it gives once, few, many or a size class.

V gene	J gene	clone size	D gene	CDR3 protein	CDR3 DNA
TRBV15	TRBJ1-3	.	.	CATSSLERRGGNSGNTIYF	TGTGCCACCAGCAGCCTTGAAAGGAGGGGCGGGAACTCTGGAAACACCATATATTTT
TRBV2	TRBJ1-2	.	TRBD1	CASSVGTGFFGTF	TGTGCCAGCAGTGTGGGGACAGGCTTTTTTGGGACCTTC
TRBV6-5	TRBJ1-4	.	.	CASSYSIGGGEKLFF	TGTGCCAGCAGTTACTCGATCGGAGGGGGAGAAAAACTGTTTTTT
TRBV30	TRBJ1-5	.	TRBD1	CAWSVRDRGNQPQHF	TGTGCCTGGAGTGTCCGGGACAGGGGTAATCAGCCCCAGCATTTT
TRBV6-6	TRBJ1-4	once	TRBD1	CASSRLPGGGGEKLFF	TGTGCCAGCAGCAGACTCCCAGGGGGAGGAGGTGAAAAACTGTTTTTT
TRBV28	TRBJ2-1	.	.	CASSPSKGRVF	TGTGCCAGCAGTCCCTCCAAGGGACGGGTCTTC
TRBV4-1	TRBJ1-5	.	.	CASSQDGGRNQPQHF	TGCGCCAGCAGCCAAGATGGGGGACGCAATCAGCCCCAGCATTTT
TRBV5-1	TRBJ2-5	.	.	CASSSGGYETQYF	TGCGCCAGCAGCTCCGGCGGGTATGAGACCCAGTACTTC
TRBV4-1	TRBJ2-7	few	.	CASSLPGPRHF	TGCGCCAGCAGCCTGCCGGGACCTCGGCACTTC
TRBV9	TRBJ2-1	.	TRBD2	CASSVPSGVSVNEQFF	TGTGCCAGCAGCGTCCCTAGCGGGGTTTCCGTCAATGAGCAGTTCTTC
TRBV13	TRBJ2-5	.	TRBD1	CASSFGRGSGGETQYF	TGTGCCAGCAGCTTCGGCAGGGGGTCTGGAGGAGAGACCCAGTACTTC
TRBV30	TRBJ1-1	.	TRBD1	CALNVRGLGNTEAFF	TGTGCCCTGAATGTCAGGGGGCTTGGGAACACTGAAGCTTTCTTT
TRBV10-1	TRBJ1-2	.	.	CASKRGWGYTF	TGCGCCAGCAAGAGAGGGTGGGGCTACACCTTC
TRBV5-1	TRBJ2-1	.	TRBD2	CASSLRLAGNPGNEQFF	TGCGCCAGCAGCTTGCGGCTAGCGGGGAATCCGGGTAATGAGCAGTTCTTC
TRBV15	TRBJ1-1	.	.	CATSRVKGGLAFF	TGTGCCACCAGCAGAGTAAAGGGAGGTTTAGCTTTCTTT
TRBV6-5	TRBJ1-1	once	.	CASSYQGGTEAFF	TGTGCCAGCAGTTACCAAGGAGGAACTGAAGCTTTCTTT
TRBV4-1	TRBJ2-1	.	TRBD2	CASSHGTSGRIDEQFF	TGCGCCAGCAGCCATGGGACTAGCGGGAGAATAGATGAGCAGTTCTTC
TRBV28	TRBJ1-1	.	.	CASRPWENTEAFF	TGTGCCAGCAGACCCTGGGAGAACACTGAAGCTTTCTTT
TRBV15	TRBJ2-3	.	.	CATSRLEWVEDTQYF	TGTGCCACCAGCAGACTAGAGTGGGTGGAAGATACGCAGTATTTT
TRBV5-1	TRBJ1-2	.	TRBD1	CASSSGQGFDGYTF	TGCGCCAGCAGCAGTGGACAGGGGTTCGATGGCTACACCTTC
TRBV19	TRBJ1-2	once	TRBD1	CASSIGEDRGNGYTF	TGTGCCAGTAGTATAGGCGAGGACAGGGGAAATGGCTACACCTTC
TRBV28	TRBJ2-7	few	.	CASTKDRFYEQYF	TGTGCCAGCACTAAGGACAGATTCTACGAGCAGTACTTC
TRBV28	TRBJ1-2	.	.	CASTPRSYGYTF	TGTGCCAGCACCCCCCGGAGCTATGGCTACACCTTC
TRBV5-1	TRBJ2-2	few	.	CASSLGGNTGELFF	TGCGCCAGCAGCTTGGGGGGTAACACCGGGGAGCTGTTTTTT
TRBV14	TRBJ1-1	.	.	CASSQVGDTEAFF	TGTGCCAGCAGCCAAGTGGGCGACACTGAAGCTTTCTTT
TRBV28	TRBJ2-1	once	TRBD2	CASSLNPGAGANEQFF	TGTGCCAGCAGTTTAAACCCGGGAGCGGGGGCCAATGAGCAGTTCTTC
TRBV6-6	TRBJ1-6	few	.	CASSARGDNSPLHF	TGTGCCAGCAGTGCCCGTGGGGATAATTCACCCCTCCACTTT
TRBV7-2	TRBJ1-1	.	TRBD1	CASSLHGGQGLGNTEAFF	TGTGCCAGCAGCCTCCATGGGGGACAGGGGTTGGGGAACACTGAAGCTTTCTTT
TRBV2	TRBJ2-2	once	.	CASSGTDGGELFF	TGTGCCAGCAGCGGGACGGACGGCGGGGAGCTGTTTTTT
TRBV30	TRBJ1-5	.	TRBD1	CAWGTGGPQPQHF	TGTGCCTGGGGGACAGGGGGCCCCCAGCCCCAGCATTTT
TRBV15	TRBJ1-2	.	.	CATSRDNPGAYGYTF	TGTGCCACCAGCAGAGATAACCCAGGGGCTTATGGCTACACCTTC
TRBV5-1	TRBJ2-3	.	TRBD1	CASSPRTGEAYTQYF	TGCGCCAGCAGCCCCCGGACAGGGGAGGCATATACGCAGTATTTT
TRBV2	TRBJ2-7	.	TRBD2	CASNALAGFSYEQYF	TGTGCCAGCAACGCACTAGCGGGTTTTTCCTACGAGCAGTACTTC
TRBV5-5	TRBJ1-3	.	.	CASTQGYGNTIYF	TGTGCCAGCACCCAGGGGTATGGAAACACCATATATTTT
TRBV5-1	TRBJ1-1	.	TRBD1	CASSFRRGQGLNTEAFF	TGCGCCAGCAGCTTCCGCCGGGGACAGGGGCTGAACACTGAAGCTTTCTTT
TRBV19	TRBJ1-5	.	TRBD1	CASSTTGISSQPQHF	TGTGCCAGTAGTACGACAGGGATTTCGAGTCAGCCCCAGCATTTT
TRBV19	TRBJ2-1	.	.	CASTRDRGGDEQFF	TGTGCCAGTACCCGGGACCGCGGAGGTGATGAGCAGTTCTTC
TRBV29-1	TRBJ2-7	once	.	CSVLSPPFYEQYF	TGCAGCGTTCTTTCCCCTCCCTTCTACGAGCAGTACTTC
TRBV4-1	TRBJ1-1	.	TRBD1	CASSPKGTGDMNTEAFF	TGCGCCAGCAGCCCTAAAGGGACAGGGGATATGAACACTGAAGCTTTCTTT
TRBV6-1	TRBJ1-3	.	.	CASSVGHLSGNTIYF	TGTGCCAGCAGTGTGGGGCACCTCTCTGGAAACACCATATATTTT
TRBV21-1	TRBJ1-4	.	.	CASSSKRPGQGYEKLFF	TGTGCCAGCAGCAGCAAACGACCGGGACAGGGTTATGAAAAACTGTTTTTT
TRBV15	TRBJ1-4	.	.	CATSPPPGAVANEKLFF	TGTGCCACCAGCCCCCCACCCGGGGCGGTGGCGAATGAAAAACTGTTTTTT
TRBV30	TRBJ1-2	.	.	CAWSVAVNYGYTF	TGTGCCTGGAGTGTAGCCGTAAACTATGGCTACACCTTC
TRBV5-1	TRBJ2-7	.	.	CASSLDSTSYEQYF	TGCGCCAGCAGCTTGGACAGCACTAGCTACGAGCAGTACTTC
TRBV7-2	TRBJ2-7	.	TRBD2	CASRLGAGVYEQYF	TGTGCCAGCAGGCTTGGGGCGGGAGTTTACGAGCAGTACTTC
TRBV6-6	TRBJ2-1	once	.	CASSYATNNEQFF	TGTGCCAGCAGTTACGCCACCAACAATGAGCAGTTCTTC
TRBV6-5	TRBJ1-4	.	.	CASSSPGRGREKLFF	TGTGCCAGCAGTTCACCAGGGAGGGGAAGGGAAAAACTGTTTTTT
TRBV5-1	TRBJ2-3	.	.	CASSLDVASTDTQYF	TGCGCCAGCAGCTTGGATGTAGCCAGCACAGATACGCAGTATTTT
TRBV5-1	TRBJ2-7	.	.	CASSATSYEQYF	TGCGCCAGCAGCGCGACGAGCTACGAGCAGTACTTC
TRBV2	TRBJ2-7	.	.	CASSEIGTPIYEQYF	TGTGCCAGCAGTGAAATAGGGACACCGATCTACGAGCAGTACTTC
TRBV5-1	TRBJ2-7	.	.	CASRRGGPYEQYF	TGCGCCAGCAGGAGGGGAGGCCCCTACGAGCAGTACTTC
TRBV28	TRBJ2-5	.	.	CASTPGGRQETQYF	TGTGCCAGCACCCCGGGTGGGAGACAAGAGACCCAGTACTTC
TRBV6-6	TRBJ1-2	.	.	CASSLGERSSYGYTF	TGTGCCAGCAGCCTGGGGGAACGGAGCTCCTATGGCTACACCTTC
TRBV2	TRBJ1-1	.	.	CASITGLNTEAFF	TGTGCCAGCATTACAGGGCTGAACACTGAAGCTTTCTTT
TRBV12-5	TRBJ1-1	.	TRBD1	CASGQGVSGTEAFF	TGTGCTAGTGGTCAGGGGGTAAGTGGCACTGAAGCTTTCTTT